The rows below give T cell receptor beta chains drawn from one sample of a study of T-cell memory formation after mild COVID-19. MiXCR, run by TCRdb on the 5' RACE reads, gives a single entry per CDR3 protein. The profile shows 350,000 to 500,000 distinct CDR3 sequences, 15% to 20% of them singletons. Sequencing used PBMCs or a T cell subset sorted from them (not recorded which). These receptors originate from a man between 18 and 29 years old who had mild COVID-19 (a few samples of this study predate the infection). Cell type and time point are not known. Both conserved end residues are part of each CDR3. The order of the fields is D gene, J gene, clone size, V gene, CDR3 DNA, CDR3 protein. The D gene is left open where the match is weak. Only some rows state a clone size, as once, few, many or a class for expanded clones.

NA,TRBJ1-1,NA,TRBV4-1,TGCGCCAGCAGCCAAGTGAGACGGGTCACTGAAGCTTTCTTT,CASSQVRRVTEAFF
NA,TRBJ2-1,many,TRBV5-1,TGCGCCAGCAGCCTCCGAGGCGCTGCCGGGACTCTAAATGAGCAGTTCTTC,CASSLRGAAGTLNEQFF
NA,TRBJ1-1,few,TRBV7-8,TGTGCCAGCAGCGTAGGTAGTAGGGTTCGGCAGGGGGCTTTCTTT,CASSVGSRVRQGAFF
NA,TRBJ2-6,few,TRBV4-1,TGCGCCAGCAGCCCTCCCCCCTCTGGGGCCAACGTCCTGACTTTC,CASSPPPSGANVLTF
TRBD1,TRBJ1-2,NA,TRBV28,TGTGCCAGCACTCAGACAGGGCGTAGTTTTGGCTACACCTTC,CASTQTGRSFGYTF
NA,TRBJ2-3,NA,TRBV27,TGTGCCAGCAGCCCTCGGCAGTACACAGATACGCAGTATTTT,CASSPRQYTDTQYF
NA,TRBJ1-2,NA,TRBV12-3/TRBV12-4,TGTGCCAGCAGCCACCAGGACGGACCATTCTATGGCTACACCTTC,CASSHQDGPFYGYTF
NA,TRBJ2-5,few,TRBV24-1,TGTGCCACCAGTGATTCGGGTAGACAAGAGACCCAGTACTTC,CATSDSGRQETQYF
NA,TRBJ2-1,few,TRBV5-5,TGTGCCAGCAGCTTGGAATTCACTAACATGGACAATGAGCAGTTCTTC,CASSLEFTNMDNEQFF
TRBD1,TRBJ2-1,NA,TRBV3-1,TGTGCCAGCAGCCAAGACGACAGGGGGAATGAGCAGTTCTTC,CASSQDDRGNEQFF
NA,TRBJ2-5,NA,TRBV12-3/TRBV12-4,TGTGCCAGCAGTTTCCCCAGCGGGGAGACCCAGTACTTC,CASSFPSGETQYF
NA,TRBJ1-1,many,TRBV7-3,TGTGCCAGCAGCTTAGATGGTCTCAGGGATCGTACTGAAGCTTTCTTT,CASSLDGLRDRTEAFF
TRBD1,TRBJ1-1,NA,TRBV6-2/TRBV6-3,TGTGCCAGCACCACCGGGACAGGGAATCTGAACACTGAAGCTTTCTTT,CASTTGTGNLNTEAFF
NA,TRBJ2-5,many,TRBV12-3/TRBV12-4,TGTGCCAGCAGCTTAGGCCGGCAAGAGACCCAGTACTTC,CASSLGRQETQYF
NA,TRBJ1-6,NA,TRBV12-3/TRBV12-4,TGTGCCAGCAGCCCGGACGGAATGGTGCTTTCACCCCTCCACTTT,CASSPDGMVLSPLHF
NA,TRBJ1-2,NA,TRBV7-9,TGTGCCAGCAGCTTAGAGGGGAATTCATATGGCTACACCTTC,CASSLEGNSYGYTF
TRBD1,TRBJ2-5,NA,TRBV11-2,TGTGCCAGCAGCTTAGGAGGACAGGGGATAGAGACCCAGTACTTC,CASSLGGQGIETQYF
NA,TRBJ2-1,NA,TRBV5-1,TGCGCCAGCAGCCCCCACCTGGACAGTTACTCCTACAATGAGCAGTTCTTC,CASSPHLDSYSYNEQFF
NA,TRBJ2-7,NA,TRBV4-3,TGCGCCAGCAGCCAAGATGGCAGGGTGGGGGAGCAGTACTTC,CASSQDGRVGEQYF
NA,TRBJ1-1,NA,TRBV6-6,TGTGCCAGCAGTCCCACCGGTAGCACTGAAGCTTTCTTT,CASSPTGSTEAFF
TRBD1,TRBJ2-3,few,TRBV27,TGTGCCAGCAGTCAGGGGGGTAGGACAGGGGCTATTACGCAGTATTTT,CASSQGGRTGAITQYF
NA,TRBJ1-1,NA,TRBV14,TGTGCCAGCAGCGGGGGTCCTTTGAACACTGAAGCTTTCTTT,CASSGGPLNTEAFF
NA,TRBJ1-5,NA,TRBV24-1,TGTGCCACCAGCGCCGGGATTAGCAATCAGCCCCAGCATTTT,CATSAGISNQPQHF
TRBD1,TRBJ2-3,many,TRBV10-3,TGTGCCATCAGAACCGACAGGGACACAGATACGCAGTATTTT,CAIRTDRDTDTQYF
TRBD1,TRBJ1-2,NA,TRBV10-3,TGTGCCATCAACGAGGACAGGTCTTCTGGCTACACCTTC,CAINEDRSSGYTF
NA,TRBJ1-5,few,TRBV6-6,TGTGCCAGCAGACCCGACAGACGCAATCAGCCCCAGCATTTT,CASRPDRRNQPQHF
NA,TRBJ2-3,few,TRBV4-3,TGCGCCAGCAGCCAAGATAGTTTCGTTGAAGCAGATACGCAGTATTTT,CASSQDSFVEADTQYF
NA,TRBJ1-3,NA,TRBV7-2,TGTGCCAGCAGCCCCTCGGGGGGAGTCATATATTTT,CASSPSGGVIYF
NA,TRBJ2-3,NA,TRBV6-4,TGTGCCAGCAGTGACCACCGGTTAGCCCCAGATACGCAGTATTTT,CASSDHRLAPDTQYF
TRBD1,TRBJ2-7,NA,TRBV7-2,TGTGCCAGCAGCCTCAGTGGGGGACAGGGGGCAGAAGAGCAGTACTTC,CASSLSGGQGAEEQYF
TRBD2,TRBJ2-5,NA,TRBV27,TGTGCCAGCAGTCCCGGGGGGTCCGGGGAGACCCAGTACTTC,CASSPGGSGETQYF
NA,TRBJ1-2,NA,TRBV7-9,TGTGCCAGCACCCCGGGACAATCTAACTATGGCTACACCTTC,CASTPGQSNYGYTF
TRBD2,TRBJ2-5,NA,TRBV4-2,TGTGCCAGCAGCCAAGCGTACCCGCTAGCGGGGTTAGAGACCCAGTACTTC,CASSQAYPLAGLETQYF
NA,TRBJ1-5,few,TRBV6-1,TGTGCCAGCCAGGACCTCAATCAGCCCCAGCATTTT,CASQDLNQPQHF
NA,TRBJ1-1,NA,TRBV7-2,TGTGCCAGCAGCTTGCAGGTTCGGCACGAGTCTGAAGCTTTCTTT,CASSLQVRHESEAFF
NA,TRBJ2-7,few,TRBV6-2/TRBV6-3,TGTGCCAGCAGCCCCCCCATAGAGGCCTACGAGCAGTACTTC,CASSPPIEAYEQYF
NA,TRBJ2-5,NA,TRBV6-5,TGTGCCAGCAGGCCCGTGGGGGGCTCGGGAGAGACCCAGTACTTC,CASRPVGGSGETQYF
NA,TRBJ1-2,few,TRBV11-2,TGTGCCAGCAGCCCGAGCGGGGGGAATGGCTACACCTTC,CASSPSGGNGYTF
NA,TRBJ2-7,few,TRBV30,TGTGCCTGGAGTGTCGTCGCGGGATCGGGTGAGCAGTACTTC,CAWSVVAGSGEQYF
NA,TRBJ1-2,NA,TRBV20-1,TGCAGTGCTAGACCAGTATCAGCTAACTATGGCTACACCTTC,CSARPVSANYGYTF
NA,TRBJ2-5,few,TRBV10-2,TGCGCCAGCAGTACCCGGAGGGCTGGTGAGACCCAGTACTTC,CASSTRRAGETQYF
TRBD1,TRBJ2-5,NA,TRBV11-2,TGTGCCAGCAGTTGGACAGGGGGTTTTCAAGAGACCCAGTACTTC,CASSWTGGFQETQYF
NA,TRBJ2-1,few,TRBV6-1,TGTGCCAGCAGTGAAGACTTGGGCTCCTACAATGAGCAGTTCTTC,CASSEDLGSYNEQFF
TRBD1,TRBJ1-1,NA,TRBV27,TGTGCCAGCAGTTCAGGGGGGATGACTGAAGCTTTCTTT,CASSSGGMTEAFF
TRBD2,TRBJ2-1,few,TRBV6-2/TRBV6-3,TGTGCCGGTGGGAGGGTATACAATGAGCAGTTCTTC,CAGGRVYNEQFF
TRBD2,TRBJ2-7,few,TRBV11-2,TGTGCCAGCAGCCAAAGCGGGGCGCCCTACGAGCAGTACTTC,CASSQSGAPYEQYF
NA,TRBJ1-2,NA,TRBV4-1,TGCGCCAGCAGCCACCAGACAGCAAACTATGGCTACACCTTC,CASSHQTANYGYTF
NA,TRBJ1-5,few,TRBV29-1,TGCAGCGTTGTGGTAGGGGGGAATCAGCCCCAGCATTTT,CSVVVGGNQPQHF
NA,TRBJ2-6,NA,TRBV12-3/TRBV12-4,TGTGCCAGCGGACGGGGCGTATCTGGGGCCAACGTCCTGACTTTC,CASGRGVSGANVLTF
NA,TRBJ2-1,many,TRBV7-9,TGTGCCAGCAGGCAAACGGGGGGCCATAACAATGAGCAGTTCTTC,CASRQTGGHNNEQFF
TRBD1,TRBJ1-3,NA,TRBV3-1,TGTGCCAGCAGCCCTCGGACAGGGGTAGGTGGAAACACCATATATTTT,CASSPRTGVGGNTIYF
NA,TRBJ1-5,NA,TRBV28,TGTGCCAGCAGTGGCGACCGGGGAGGAGACAATCAGCCCCAGCATTTT,CASSGDRGGDNQPQHF
TRBD1,TRBJ1-2,NA,TRBV6-6,TGTGCCAGCAGTAAACGGGACAGTTACTACACCTTC,CASSKRDSYYTF
NA,TRBJ2-5,few,TRBV4-3,TGCGCCAGCAGCCAAGATGTTGGCAGACAAGAGACCCAGTACTTC,CASSQDVGRQETQYF
TRBD2,TRBJ2-4,NA,TRBV3-1,TGTGCCAGCAGCCACACGGGGACTAGCCGTCGGGGGGCCAAAAACATTCAGTACTTC,CASSHTGTSRRGAKNIQYF